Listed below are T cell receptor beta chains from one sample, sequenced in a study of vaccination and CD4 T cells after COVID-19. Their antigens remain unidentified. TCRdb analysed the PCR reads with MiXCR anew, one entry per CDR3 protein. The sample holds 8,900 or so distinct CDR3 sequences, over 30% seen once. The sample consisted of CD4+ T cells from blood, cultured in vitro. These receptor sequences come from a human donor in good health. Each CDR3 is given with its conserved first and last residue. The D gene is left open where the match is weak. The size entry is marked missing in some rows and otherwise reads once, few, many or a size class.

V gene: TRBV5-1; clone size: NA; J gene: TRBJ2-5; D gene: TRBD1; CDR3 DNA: TGCGCCAGCAGCTCAACCGGGACAGGGGGCGAGACCCAGTACTTC; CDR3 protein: CASSSTGTGGETQYF
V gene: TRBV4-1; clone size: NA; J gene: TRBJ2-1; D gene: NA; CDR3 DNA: TGCGCCAGCAGCCAAGGAACTAGCAGCTACAATGAGCAGTTCTTC; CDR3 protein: CASSQGTSSYNEQFF
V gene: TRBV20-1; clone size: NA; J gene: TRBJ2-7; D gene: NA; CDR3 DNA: TGCAGTGCTGGATTCGTGTACGCAAACTCCTACGAGCAGTACTTC; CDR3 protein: CSAGFVYANSYEQYF
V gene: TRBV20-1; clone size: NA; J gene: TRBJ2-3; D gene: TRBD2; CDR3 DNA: TGCAGTGTCCCGACTAGCGGGGGTGCTGATACGCAGTATTTT; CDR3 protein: CSVPTSGGADTQYF
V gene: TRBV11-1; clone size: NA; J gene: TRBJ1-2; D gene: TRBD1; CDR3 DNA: TGTGCCAGCAGCTTCAAGACAGGGGGCAACGGCTACACCTTC; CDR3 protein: CASSFKTGGNGYTF
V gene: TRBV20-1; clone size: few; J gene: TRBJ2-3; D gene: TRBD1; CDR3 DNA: TGCAGCGCCGCCGGGGAAATAAGGGGGCCCCCAGATACGCAGTATTTT; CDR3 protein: CSAAGEIRGPPDTQYF
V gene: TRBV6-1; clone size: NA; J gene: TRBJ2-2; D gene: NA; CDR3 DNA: TGTGCCAGCAGTGTACAGACCAACACCGGGGAGCTGTTTTTT; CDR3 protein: CASSVQTNTGELFF
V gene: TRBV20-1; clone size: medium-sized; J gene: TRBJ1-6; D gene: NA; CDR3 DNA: TGCAGTGCTAGATTTCCGGACCTAAATTCACCCCTCCACTTT; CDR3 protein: CSARFPDLNSPLHF
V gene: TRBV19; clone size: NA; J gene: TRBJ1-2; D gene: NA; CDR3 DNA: TGTGCCAGTAGTATTCGACAGGACGATGGCTACACCTTC; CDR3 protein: CASSIRQDDGYTF
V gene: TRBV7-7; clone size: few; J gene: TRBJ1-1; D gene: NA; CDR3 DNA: TGTGCTAGCAGCTTATGTGCTACAGGCGGGGAGAACACTGAAGCTTTCTTT; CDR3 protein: CASSLCATGGENTEAFF
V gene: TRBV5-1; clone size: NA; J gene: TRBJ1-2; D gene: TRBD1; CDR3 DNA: TGCGCCAGCAGCTTGGTGGGGACAGGCTCTAGTGTTAACTATGGCTACACCTTC; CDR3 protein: CASSLVGTGSSVNYGYTF
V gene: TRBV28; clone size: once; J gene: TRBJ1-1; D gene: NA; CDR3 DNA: TGTGCATCATGGGATTTCACTGAAGCTTTCTTT; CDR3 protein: CASWDFTEAFF
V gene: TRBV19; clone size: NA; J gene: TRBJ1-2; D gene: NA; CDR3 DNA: TGTGCCAGTAGTGGTAGACAGTTTTATGGCTACACCTTC; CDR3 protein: CASSGRQFYGYTF
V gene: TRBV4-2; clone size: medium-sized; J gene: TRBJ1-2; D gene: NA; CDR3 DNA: TGTGCCAGCAGCCAAGATGCGGACATGGGCTATGGCTACACCTTC; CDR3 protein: CASSQDADMGYGYTF
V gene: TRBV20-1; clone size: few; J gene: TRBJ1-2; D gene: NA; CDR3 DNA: TGCAGTGCTACCAGGGGTTCAGACTATGGCTACACCTTC; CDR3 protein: CSATRGSDYGYTF
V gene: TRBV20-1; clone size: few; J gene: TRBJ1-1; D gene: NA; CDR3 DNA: TGCAGTGCTGGGGGACTTGGGAACACTGAAGCTTTCTTT; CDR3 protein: CSAGGLGNTEAFF
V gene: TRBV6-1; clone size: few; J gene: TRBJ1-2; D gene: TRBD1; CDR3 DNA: TGTGCCAGCAGTGAGTCGGTCGACAGGGCCTATGGCTACACCTTC; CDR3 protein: CASSESVDRAYGYTF
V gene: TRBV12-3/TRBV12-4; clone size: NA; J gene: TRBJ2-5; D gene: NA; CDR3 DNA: TGTGCCAGCACCAGGTCCACCGGTCGGGAGACCCAGTACTTC; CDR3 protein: CASTRSTGRETQYF
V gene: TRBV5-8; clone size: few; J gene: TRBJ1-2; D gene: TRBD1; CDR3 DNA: TGTGCCAGCAGCCGTCAGGGACAGCTCCCTAGTGGCTACACCTTC; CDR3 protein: CASSRQGQLPSGYTF
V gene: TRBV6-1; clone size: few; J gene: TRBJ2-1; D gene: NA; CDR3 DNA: TGTGCCAGCAGTGTTGGGGGTCAAGGGGACAATGAGCAGTTCTTC; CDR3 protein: CASSVGGQGDNEQFF
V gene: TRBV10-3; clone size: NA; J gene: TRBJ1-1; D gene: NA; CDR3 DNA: TGTGCCATCAGTGGATCTCGCTTAGGGGGAACTGAAGCTTTCTTT; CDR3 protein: CAISGSRLGGTEAFF
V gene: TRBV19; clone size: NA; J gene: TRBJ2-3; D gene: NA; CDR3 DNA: TGTGCCAGTAGTATAGCCCCGGAAGGGAAGAGAGTGCATACGCAGTATTTT; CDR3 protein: CASSIAPEGKRVHTQYF
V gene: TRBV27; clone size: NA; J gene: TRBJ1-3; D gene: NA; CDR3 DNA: TGTGCCAGCCAACACCAGGGAGGAAACACCATATATTTT; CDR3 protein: CASQHQGGNTIYF
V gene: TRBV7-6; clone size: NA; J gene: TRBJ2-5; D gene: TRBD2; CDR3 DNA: TGTGCCAGCAGCTTAACCCCCACTAGCGGGGCATCCCAAGAGACCCAGTACTTC; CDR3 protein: CASSLTPTSGASQETQYF
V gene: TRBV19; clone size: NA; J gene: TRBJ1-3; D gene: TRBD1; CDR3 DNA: TGTGCCAGTACCCCCACAGGGGGCAACTCTGGAAACACCATATATTTT; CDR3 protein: CASTPTGGNSGNTIYF
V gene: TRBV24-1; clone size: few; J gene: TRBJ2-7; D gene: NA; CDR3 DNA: TGTGCCACCAGTGACCGAACCTCCTACGAGCAGTACTTC; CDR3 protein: CATSDRTSYEQYF
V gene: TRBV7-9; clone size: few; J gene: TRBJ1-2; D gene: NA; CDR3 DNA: TGTGCCAGCAGCGCACAATCGGGAACGGCTGGCTACACCTTC; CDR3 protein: CASSAQSGTAGYTF
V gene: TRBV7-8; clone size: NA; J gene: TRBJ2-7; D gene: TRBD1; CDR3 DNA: TGTGCCAGCACCGACAGGGGCTACGAGCAGTACTTC; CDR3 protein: CASTDRGYEQYF
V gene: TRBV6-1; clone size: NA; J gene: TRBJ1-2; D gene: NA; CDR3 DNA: TGTGCCAGCAGATCTCTCTTTGCAGTTGCGGATGGCTACACCTTC; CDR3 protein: CASRSLFAVADGYTF
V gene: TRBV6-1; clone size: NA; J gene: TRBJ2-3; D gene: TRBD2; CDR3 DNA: TGTGCCAGCAGTCCCGGAGCGGGGTGGCGCACAGATACGCAGTATTTT; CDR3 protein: CASSPGAGWRTDTQYF
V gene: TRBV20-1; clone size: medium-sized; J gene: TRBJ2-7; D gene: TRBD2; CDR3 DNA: TGCAGTGCTGCACACGGGGCTAGCGGGGGCCACGAGCAGTACTTC; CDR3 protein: CSAAHGASGGHEQYF
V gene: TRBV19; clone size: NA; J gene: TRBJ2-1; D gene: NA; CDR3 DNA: TGTGCCAGTAGTATAGACGTTTCTGCGAATGAGCAGTTCTTC; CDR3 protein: CASSIDVSANEQFF
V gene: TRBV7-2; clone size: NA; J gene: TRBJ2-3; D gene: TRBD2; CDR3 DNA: TGTGCCAGCAGCTTAGCGGGGGGGGGAGTAGATACGCAGTATTTT; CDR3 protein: CASSLAGGGVDTQYF
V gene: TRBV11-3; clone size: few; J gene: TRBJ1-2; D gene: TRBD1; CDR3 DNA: TGTGCCAGCAGCGTGGGACAGGGGGACTATGGCTACACCTTC; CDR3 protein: CASSVGQGDYGYTF
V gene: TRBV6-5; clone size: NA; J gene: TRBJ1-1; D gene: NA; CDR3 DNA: TGTGCCAGCAGTTACGGAGGGGCGATGAACACTGAAGCTTTCTTT; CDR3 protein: CASSYGGAMNTEAFF
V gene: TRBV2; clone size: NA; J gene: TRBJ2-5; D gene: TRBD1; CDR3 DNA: TGTGCCAGCAGCGGGGACAGCCAAGAGACCCAGTACTTC; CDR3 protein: CASSGDSQETQYF
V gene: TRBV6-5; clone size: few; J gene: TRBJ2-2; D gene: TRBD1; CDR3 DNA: TGTGCCAGCAGTTACTCCAGGGGGCAGGGGGAGCTGTTTTTT; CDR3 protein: CASSYSRGQGELFF
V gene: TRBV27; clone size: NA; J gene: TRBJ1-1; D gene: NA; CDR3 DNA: TGTGCCAGCAAAGGGGTTAACACTGAAGCTTTCTTT; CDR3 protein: CASKGVNTEAFF
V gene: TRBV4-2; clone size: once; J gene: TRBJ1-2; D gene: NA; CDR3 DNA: TGTGCCAGCAGCCAAGAACCAAACTATGGCTACACCTTC; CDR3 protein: CASSQEPNYGYTF
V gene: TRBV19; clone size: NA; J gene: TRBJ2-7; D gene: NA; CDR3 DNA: TGTGCCAGTAGTATCGAGTTCTTTCCCTCCTACGAGCAGTACTTC; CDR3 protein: CASSIEFFPSYEQYF
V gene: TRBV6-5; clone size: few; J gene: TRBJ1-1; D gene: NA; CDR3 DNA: TGTGCCAGCAGTTACAGGGTGGTGAACACTGAAGCTTTCTTT; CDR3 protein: CASSYRVVNTEAFF
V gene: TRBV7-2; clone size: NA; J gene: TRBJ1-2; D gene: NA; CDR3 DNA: TGTGCCAGCAGCGTACAGGGCAACTATGGCTACACCTTC; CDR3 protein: CASSVQGNYGYTF
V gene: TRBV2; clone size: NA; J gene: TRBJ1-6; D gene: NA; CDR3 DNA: TGTGCCAGCAGCGTCAGGCCGAGTAATTCACCCCTCCACTTT; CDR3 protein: CASSVRPSNSPLHF
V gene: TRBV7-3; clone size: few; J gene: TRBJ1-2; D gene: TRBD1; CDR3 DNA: TGTGCCAGCAGCCCCGGGACAGGATACGGCTACACCTTC; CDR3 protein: CASSPGTGYGYTF
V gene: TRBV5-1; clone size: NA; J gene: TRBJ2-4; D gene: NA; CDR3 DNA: TGCGCCAGCAGGTCAGAGCTAGCCAAAAACATTCAGTACTTC; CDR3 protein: CASRSELAKNIQYF
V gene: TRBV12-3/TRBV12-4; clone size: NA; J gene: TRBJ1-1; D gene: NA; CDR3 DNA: TGTGCCAGCAGTTACCCCCGGGCCGAAGCTTTCTTT; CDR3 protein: CASSYPRAEAFF
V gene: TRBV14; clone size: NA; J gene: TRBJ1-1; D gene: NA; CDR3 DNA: TGTGCCAGCAGCCTAAATAGGGACACTGAAGCTTTCTTT; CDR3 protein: CASSLNRDTEAFF
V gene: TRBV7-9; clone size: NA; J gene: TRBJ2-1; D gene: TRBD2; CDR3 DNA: TGTGCCAGCCGGACTAGCGGGCTAAATGAGCAGTTCTTC; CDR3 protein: CASRTSGLNEQFF
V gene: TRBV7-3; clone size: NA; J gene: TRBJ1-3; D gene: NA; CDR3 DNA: TGTGCCAGCAGCCAGGGACCTAGCAACACCATATATTTT; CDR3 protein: CASSQGPSNTIYF
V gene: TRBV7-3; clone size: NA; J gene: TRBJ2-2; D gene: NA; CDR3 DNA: TGTGCCAGCAGCGCAATGGAGGGACGTTTGACGGCCGGGGAGCTGTTTTTT; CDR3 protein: CASSAMEGRLTAGELFF
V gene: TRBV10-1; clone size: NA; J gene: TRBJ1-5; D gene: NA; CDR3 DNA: TGCGCCATCTGGGGGAAGCCCCAGCATTTT; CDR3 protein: CAIWGKPQHF
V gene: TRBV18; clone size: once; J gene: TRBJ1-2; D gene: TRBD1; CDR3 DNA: TGTGCCAGCTCACCCGGGACAGGACTAAACTATGGCTACACCTTC; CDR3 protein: CASSPGTGLNYGYTF
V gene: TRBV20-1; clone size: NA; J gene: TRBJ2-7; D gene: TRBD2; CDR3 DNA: TGCAGTGCTAGAGACGCGGGGGGGGGTGACTACGAGCAGTACTTC; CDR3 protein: CSARDAGGGDYEQYF
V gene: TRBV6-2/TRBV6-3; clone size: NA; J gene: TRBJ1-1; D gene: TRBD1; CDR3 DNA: TGTGCCAGCAGCCACCAGGGGGCCTCGAACACTGAAGCTTTCTTT; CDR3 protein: CASSHQGASNTEAFF
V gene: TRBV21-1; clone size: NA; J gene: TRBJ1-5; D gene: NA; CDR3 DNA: TGTGCCAGCAGCAAAGGTGACGGGCTGGAGGATAGCAATCAGCCCCAGCATTTT; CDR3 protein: CASSKGDGLEDSNQPQHF
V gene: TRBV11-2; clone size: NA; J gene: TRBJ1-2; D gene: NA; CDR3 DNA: TGTGCCAGCAGCTTAGATCTATTAACACAGAACTATGGCTACACCTTC; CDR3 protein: CASSLDLLTQNYGYTF